The TCR beta chain described here comes from a study of cytotoxic CD8 clonotypes in ibrutinib-treated CLL. Cryopreserved PBMCs were the source of roughly 2 micrograms of genomic DNA, which went to TCR beta libraries. Study findings and constraints: The study found clonality rose at ibrutinib response, then fell toward baseline at progression. T-cell clonality at baseline went above that of age-matched healthy donors and rose and fell with circulating CD8+ T-cell counts.

After removal of 5 bases from V and 2 bases from J, the junction contained 4 bases not matched to a gene. Per germline, CDR1 MNHNS and CDR2 SASEGT. This CDR3 contains 15 residues. This clone turned up a few times. Its antigen is unidentified. The targeted sequencing depth was 1 in 200,000 to 1 in 1 million T cells. TCRdb's copy holds only in-frame clones and misses some; the assay was immunoSEQ multiplex PCR. The sample contains more than 140,000 clones, 60% to 85% of which appear only once. The rearrangement links TRBV6-1 to TRBJ2-7; 12 bases fit TRBD2. The TCR sequence derives from a human donor with chronic lymphocytic leukemia. The starting material was PBMCs, obtained after 12 months of ibrutinib treatment. The CDR3 loop is CASSILAGGTYEQYF. In nucleotides, the CDR3 is TGTGCCAGCAGTATACTAGCGGGAGGCACCTACGAGCAGTACTTC.